These 8 T cell receptor beta chains were all obtained from the same sample, sequenced in a study of somatic mutations in cytotoxic T cells in rheumatoid arthritis. Data came from immunoSEQ multiplex PCR; TCRdb stores just in-frame clones and leaves some out. Seen here are roughly 13,000 clones, just under 80% observed once, and the top ten hold 6% to 8.5%. Material: CD8+ T cells sorted from blood. Source of these receptors: an adult with rheumatoid arthritis.

The gene calls are TRBV7-9 and TRBJ1-2; D is perhaps TRBD1 (5 bases). Trimming cost V 6 bases and J 0 bases, with 11 bases left between them. This CDR3 contains 14 residues. Germline CDR1 and CDR2: SEHNR and FQNEAQ (reference sequence). The CDR3 is CASRDGGTNYGYTF. CDR3 bases: TGTGCCAGCAGAGACGGGGGGACTAACTATGGCTACACCTTC.

V is TRBV9 and J is TRBJ2-7; TRBD2 aligns across 7 bases. Germline V gives CDR1 SGDLS, CDR2 YYNGEE. Trimming at V came to 3 bases and at J to 5 bases, leaving 5 bases not matched to a gene. The CDR3 spans 13 residues. DNA for the CDR3: TGTGCCAGCAGCGGGGGAGGGAGCCACGAGCAGTACTTC. Translation: CASSGGGSHEQYF. The complete variable domain, with remaining parts taken from reference TRBV9 and TRBJ2-7, reads DSGVTQTPKHLITATGQRVTLRCSPRSGDLSVYWYQQSLDQGLQFLIQYYNGEERAKGNILERFSAQQFPDLHSELNLSSLELGDSALYFCASSGGGSHEQYFGPGTRLTVT.

The V call is TRBV29-1, the J call TRBJ1-1; weak D call: TRBD1 (6 bases). This CDR3 contains 14 residues. V lost 3 bases to trimming and J lost 1 base, with 12 bases between them. Germline V gene lookup returns CDR1 SQVTM and CDR2 ANQGSEA. For the CDR3, the DNA is TGCAGCGTTGATGGTTTGGACAGGAACACTGAAGCTTTCTTT. The encoded protein is CSVDGLDRNTEAFF.

V and J are TRBV5-4 and TRBJ2-1; unclear D gene. This CDR3 has 12 amino acids. Deletions cut 1 base from V and 9 bases from J, with 8 bases between. In germline, CDR1 is SGHNT, CDR2 YYREEE (reference sequence). CDR3 sequence: CASSLRFGEQFF. DNA for the CDR3: TGTGCCAGCAGCTTGAGGTTCGGTGAGCAGTTCTTC.

This chain connects TRBV4-1 to TRBJ1-5; no clear D. V shed 8 bases and J shed 3 bases, with 11 bases lying between them. This CDR3 has 13 residues. CDR1 is MGHRA, CDR2 YSYEKL, per germline. CDR3 nucleotides: TGCGCCAGCGGCACCCCTCTCAATCAGCCCCAGCATTTT. Residues: CASGTPLNQPQHF.

This chain uses TRBV9 with TRBJ2-2; perhaps TRBD2 as D (5 bases). From germline, CDR1 is SGDLS and CDR2 YYNGEE. The CDR3 consists of 15 residues. V was shortened by 0 bases and J by 6 bases, with 12 bases between the two germline ends. In DNA, the CDR3 is TGTGCCAGCAGCGTAGAGGCTAGCCAGGCCGGGGAGCTGTTTTTT. This encodes CASSVEASQAGELFF.

The chain joins TRBV4-2 to TRBJ2-7; 8 nucleotides match TRBD2. J was trimmed by 3 bases and V by 3 bases; bases with no gene match: 13. This CDR3 comprises 17 residues. Germline V lookup: CDR1 LGHNA, CDR2 YNFKEQ. In nucleotides, the CDR3 is TGTGCCAGCAGCCACCCCGGGGACGGGGGGGCCGTCTACGAGCAGTACTTC. It yields the protein CASSHPGDGGAVYEQYF.

This clone has a handful of counts. CDR3 coding DNA: TGTGCCAGCAGTTACCAGGGGGACCCGGATGGCTACACCTTC. It encodes CASSYQGDPDGYTF. The chain couples TRBV6-5 to TRBJ1-2, with 7 nucleotides matching TRBD1. V shed 2 bases and J 6 bases; nucleotides not matched to a gene: 6. This CDR3 contains 14 residues. Germline assignment: CDR1 MNHEY and CDR2 SVGAGI.